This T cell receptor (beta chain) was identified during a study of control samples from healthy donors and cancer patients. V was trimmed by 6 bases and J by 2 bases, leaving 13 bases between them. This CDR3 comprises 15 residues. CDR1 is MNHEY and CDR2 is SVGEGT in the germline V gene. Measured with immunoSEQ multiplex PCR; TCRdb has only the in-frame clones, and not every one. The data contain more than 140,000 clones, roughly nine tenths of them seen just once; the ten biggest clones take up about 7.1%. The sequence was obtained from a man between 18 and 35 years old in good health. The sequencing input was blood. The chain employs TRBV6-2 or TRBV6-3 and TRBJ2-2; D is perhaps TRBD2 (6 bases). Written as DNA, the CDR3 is TGTGCCAGCAGCCAGACGGGGGTCAACACCGGGGAGCTGTTTTTT. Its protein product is CASSQTGVNTGELFF.